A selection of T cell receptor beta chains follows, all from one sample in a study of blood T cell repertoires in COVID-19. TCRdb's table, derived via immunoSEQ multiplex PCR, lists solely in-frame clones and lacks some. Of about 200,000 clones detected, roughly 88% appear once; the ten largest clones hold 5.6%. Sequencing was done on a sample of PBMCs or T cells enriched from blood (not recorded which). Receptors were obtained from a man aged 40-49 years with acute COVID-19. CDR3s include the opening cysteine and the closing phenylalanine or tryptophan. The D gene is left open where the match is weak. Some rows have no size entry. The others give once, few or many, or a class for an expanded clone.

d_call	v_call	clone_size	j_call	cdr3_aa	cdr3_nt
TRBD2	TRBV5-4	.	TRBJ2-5	CASSLHGRLSETQYF	TGTGCCAGCAGCTTGCACGGGAGGTTGTCAGAGACCCAGTACTTC
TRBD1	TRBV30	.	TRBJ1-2	CASKGQGVSYGYTF	TGTGCCTCGAAAGGACAGGGGGTTAGCTATGGCTACACCTTC
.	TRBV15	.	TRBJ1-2	CATSRDTLGYGYTF	TGTGCCACCAGCAGAGATACGCTAGGCTACGGCTACACCTTC
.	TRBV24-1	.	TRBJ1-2	CAAGRGRGYTF	TGTGCCGCTGGACGTGGGAGGGGCTACACCTTC
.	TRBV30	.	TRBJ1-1	CAWSIAGNTEAFF	TGTGCCTGGAGTATCGCGGGGAACACTGAAGCTTTCTTT
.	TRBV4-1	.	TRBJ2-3	CASAQGSSAGVDTQYF	TGCGCCAGTGCCCAGGGGTCAAGTGCTGGCGTAGATACGCAGTATTTT
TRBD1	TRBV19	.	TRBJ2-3	CASRVSGGNTDTQYF	TGTGCCAGTAGGGTCTCAGGGGGCAACACAGATACGCAGTATTTT
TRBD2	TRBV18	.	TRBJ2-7	CASSPGRGGYEQYF	TGTGCCAGCTCACCAGGGAGGGGCGGATACGAGCAGTACTTC
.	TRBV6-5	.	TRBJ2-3	CASSYGSLSTDTQYF	TGTGCCAGCAGTTACGGTAGTCTGAGCACAGATACGCAGTATTTT
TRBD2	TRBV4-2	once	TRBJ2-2	CASSQGVAGFTGELFF	TGTGCCAGCAGCCAAGGGGTAGCGGGATTCACCGGGGAGCTGTTTTTT
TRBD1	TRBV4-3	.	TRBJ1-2	CASSQEGTGGRHGYTF	TGCGCCAGCAGCCAAGAGGGGACAGGGGGAAGACATGGCTACACCTTC
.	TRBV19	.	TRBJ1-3	CASTATISSGNTIYF	TGTGCCAGTACCGCCACGATTAGCTCTGGAAACACCATATATTTT
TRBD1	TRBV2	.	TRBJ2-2	CASRDRGTGELFF	TGTGCCAGCAGGGACAGGGGAACCGGGGAGCTGTTTTTT
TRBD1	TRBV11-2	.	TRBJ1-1	CASSLGRAGGTEAFF	TGTGCCAGCAGCTTAGGCCGGGCAGGGGGCACTGAAGCTTTCTTT
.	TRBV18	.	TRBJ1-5	CASSPMGGIDQPQHF	TGTGCCAGCTCACCAATGGGAGGAATTGATCAGCCCCAGCATTTT
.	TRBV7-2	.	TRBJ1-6	CASSMNVRQPNSPLHF	TGTGCCAGCAGCATGAACGTCCGACAACCTAATTCACCCCTCCACTTT
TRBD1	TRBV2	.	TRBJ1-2	CASNGQGGSYGYTF	TGTGCCAGCAACGGGCAGGGGGGTTCCTATGGCTACACCTTC
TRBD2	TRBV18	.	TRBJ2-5	CASSPFGGGYQETQYF	TGTGCCAGCTCACCTTTCGGCGGGGGATACCAAGAGACCCAGTACTTC
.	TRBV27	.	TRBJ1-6	CASSSRARGNNSPLHF	TGTGCCAGCAGTTCCAGAGCACGGGGGAATAATTCACCCCTCCACTTT
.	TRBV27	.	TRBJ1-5	CASRASGRGDNQPQHF	TGTGCCAGCAGGGCGTCCGGTCGGGGGGACAATCAGCCCCAGCATTTT
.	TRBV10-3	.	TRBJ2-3	CAISESGGFTDTQYF	TGTGCCATCAGTGAGTCGGGGGGTTTCACAGATACGCAGTATTTT
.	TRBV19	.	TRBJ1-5	CASSITHYSNQPQHF	TGTGCCAGTAGTATAACCCACTATAGCAATCAGCCCCAGCATTTT
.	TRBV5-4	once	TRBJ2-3	CATGMGGDGTDTQYF	TGTGCCACCGGAATGGGGGGAGATGGCACAGATACGCAGTATTTT
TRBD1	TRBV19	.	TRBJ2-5	CATEDRGLGETQYF	TGTGCCACTGAGGACAGGGGGCTTGGGGAGACCCAGTACTTC
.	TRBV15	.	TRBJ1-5	CATSRGTNQPQHF	TGTGCCACCAGCAGAGGTACAAATCAGCCCCAGCATTTT
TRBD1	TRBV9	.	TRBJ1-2	CASSVGTGDGYTF	TGTGCCAGCAGCGTTGGGACAGGGGATGGCTACACCTTC
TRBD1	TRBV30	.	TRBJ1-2	CAWSGGTGMSFANYGYTF	TGTGCCTGGAGCGGCGGGACAGGGATGTCTTTTGCTAACTATGGCTACACCTTC